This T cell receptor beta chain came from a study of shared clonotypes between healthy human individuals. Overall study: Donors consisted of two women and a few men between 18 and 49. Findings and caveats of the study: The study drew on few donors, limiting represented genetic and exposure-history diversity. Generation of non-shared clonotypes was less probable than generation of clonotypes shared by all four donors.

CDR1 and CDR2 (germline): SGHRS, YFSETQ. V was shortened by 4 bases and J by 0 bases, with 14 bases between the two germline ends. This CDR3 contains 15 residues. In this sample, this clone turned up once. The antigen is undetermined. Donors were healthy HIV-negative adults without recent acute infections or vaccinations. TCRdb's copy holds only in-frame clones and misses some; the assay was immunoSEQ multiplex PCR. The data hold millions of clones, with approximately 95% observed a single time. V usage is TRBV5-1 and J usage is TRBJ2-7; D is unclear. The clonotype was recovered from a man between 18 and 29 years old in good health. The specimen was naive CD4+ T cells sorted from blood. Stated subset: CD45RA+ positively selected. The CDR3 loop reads CASSIGPRSSYEQYF. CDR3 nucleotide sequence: TGCGCCAGCAGCATTGGGCCAAGGAGCTCCTACGAGCAGTACTTC.